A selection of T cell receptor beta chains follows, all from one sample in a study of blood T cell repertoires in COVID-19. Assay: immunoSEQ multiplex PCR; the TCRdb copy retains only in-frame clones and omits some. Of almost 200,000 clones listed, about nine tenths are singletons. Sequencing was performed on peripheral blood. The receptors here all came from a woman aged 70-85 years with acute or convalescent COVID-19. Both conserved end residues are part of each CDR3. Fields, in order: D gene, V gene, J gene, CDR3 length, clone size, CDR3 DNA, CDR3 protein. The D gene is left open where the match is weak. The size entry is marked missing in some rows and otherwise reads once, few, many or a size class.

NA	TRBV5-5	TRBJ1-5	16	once	TGTGCCAGCAGCTCCTTCCCCGCGGGGTCCAATCAGCCCCAGCATTTT	CASSSFPAGSNQPQHF
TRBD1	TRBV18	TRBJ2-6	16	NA	TGTGCCAGCTCATTAAACAGGGGCTCTGGGGCCAACGTCCTGACTTTC	CASSLNRGSGANVLTF
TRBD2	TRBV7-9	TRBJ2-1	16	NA	TGTGCCAGCAGCTTCCGCGGTGCGGGAGGGCCGAGTGAGCAGTTCTTC	CASSFRGAGGPSEQFF
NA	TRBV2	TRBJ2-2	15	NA	TGTGCCAGCAGGGGACTTGCTCGGACCACCGGGGAGCTGTTTTTT	CASRGLARTTGELFF
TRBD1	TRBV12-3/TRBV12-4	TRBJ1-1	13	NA	TGTGCCAGCAGCCGGACAGGGGGAACTGAAGCTTTCTTT	CASSRTGGTEAFF
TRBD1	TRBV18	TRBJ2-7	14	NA	TGTGCCAGCTCACCCGACAGGGGGCTTTACGAGCAGTACTTC	CASSPDRGLYEQYF
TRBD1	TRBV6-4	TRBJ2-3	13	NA	TGTGCCAGCAGTGACTTCAGGGGGAATACGCAGTATTTT	CASSDFRGNTQYF
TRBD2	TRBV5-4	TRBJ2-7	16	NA	TGTGCCAGCAGCCCTGGCTCGGGGGGAACGCCCTACGAGCAGTACTTC	CASSPGSGGTPYEQYF
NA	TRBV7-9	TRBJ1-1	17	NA	TGTGCCAGCAGCCCAAGGAGGCGACCTCTCGGGAACACTGAAGCTTTCTTT	CASSPRRRPLGNTEAFF
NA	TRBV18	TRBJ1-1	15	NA	TGTGCCAGCTCACCGATGGAGGCCATGAACACTGAAGCTTTCTTT	CASSPMEAMNTEAFF
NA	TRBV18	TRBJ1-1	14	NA	TGTGCCAGCTCCCCGGGACTTATGAACACTGAAGCTTTCTTT	CASSPGLMNTEAFF
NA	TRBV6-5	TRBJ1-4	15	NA	TGTGCCAGCAGGCCCGCCGGGACACGCCATGAAAAACTGTTTTTT	CASRPAGTRHEKLFF
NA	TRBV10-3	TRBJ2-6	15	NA	TGTGCCATCAGTGGAGGTTTCTCTGGGGCCAACGTCCTGACTTTC	CAISGGFSGANVLTF
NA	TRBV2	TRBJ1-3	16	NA	TGTGCCAGCAGTGATGAAGGGGTTAGCTCTGGAAACACCATATATTTT	CASSDEGVSSGNTIYF
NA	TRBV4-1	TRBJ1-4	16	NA	TGCGCCAGCAGCCAAGGGGCGGGGGAAACGAATGAAAAACTGTTTTTT	CASSQGAGETNEKLFF
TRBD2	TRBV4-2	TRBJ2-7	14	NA	TGTGCCAGCAGCCAACCCGGGGGGGACGCCGAGCAGTACTTC	CASSQPGGDAEQYF
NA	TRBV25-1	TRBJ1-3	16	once	TGTGCCAGCAGTGAGGATCGAGGGGGTCGTGGAAACACCATATATTTT	CASSEDRGGRGNTIYF
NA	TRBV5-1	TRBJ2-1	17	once	TGCGCCAGCAGGCTCTTCGCTCTAGCGTTGGAGTCCGGTGAGCAGTTCTTC	CASRLFALALESGEQFF
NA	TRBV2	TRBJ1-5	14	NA	TGTGCCAGCAGTGGGCAGAATAGCAATCAGCCCCAGCATTTT	CASSGQNSNQPQHF
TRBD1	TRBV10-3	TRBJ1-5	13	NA	TGTGCCGTCGGAGAGGGGGCCAATCGGCCCCAGCATTTT	CAVGEGANRPQHF
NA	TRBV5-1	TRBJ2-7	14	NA	TGCGCCAGCAGCTTGTTCGATGGGGCAGAGCAGCAGTACTTC	CASSLFDGAEQQYF
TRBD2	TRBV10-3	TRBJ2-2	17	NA	TGTGCCATCAGTATACTAGCGGGTGGCATTAACACCGGGGAGCTGTTTTTT	CAISILAGGINTGELFF
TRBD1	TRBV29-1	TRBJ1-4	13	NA	TGCAGCGGCTGGACAGGGACTAATGAAAAACTGTTTTTT	CSGWTGTNEKLFF
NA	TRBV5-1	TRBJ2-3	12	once	TGCGCCAGCAGCTTGGCCTTAGATACGCAGTATTTT	CASSLALDTQYF
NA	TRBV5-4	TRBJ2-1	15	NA	TGTGCCAGCAGCCCATTAGTGGGAGGATCCAATGAGCAGTTCTTC	CASSPLVGGSNEQFF
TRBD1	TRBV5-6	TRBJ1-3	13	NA	TGTGCCAGCAGCACCCGGGACAGGGGAACCATATATTTT	CASSTRDRGTIYF
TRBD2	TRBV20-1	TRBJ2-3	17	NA	TGCAGTGCTAGTTTGAGGGCGGGGGGAACTAGCACAGATACGCAGTATTTT	CSASLRAGGTSTDTQYF
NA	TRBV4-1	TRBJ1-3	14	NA	TGCGCCAGCAGCCAAGCAGGGTCTGGAAACACCATATATTTT	CASSQAGSGNTIYF